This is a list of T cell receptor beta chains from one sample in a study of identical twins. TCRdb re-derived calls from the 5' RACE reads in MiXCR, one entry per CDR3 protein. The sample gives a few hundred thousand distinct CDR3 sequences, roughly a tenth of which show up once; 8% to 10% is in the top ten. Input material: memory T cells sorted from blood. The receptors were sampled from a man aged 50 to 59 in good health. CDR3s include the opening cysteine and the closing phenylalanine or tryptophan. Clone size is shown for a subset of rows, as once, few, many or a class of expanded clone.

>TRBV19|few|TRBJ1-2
CASSDRTAGYGYTF
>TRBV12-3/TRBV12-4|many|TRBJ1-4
CASSLSIGKLFF
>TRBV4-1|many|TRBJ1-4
CASSQTGGSEKLFF
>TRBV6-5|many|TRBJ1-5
CASSYEAGVNQPQHF
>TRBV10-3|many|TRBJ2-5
CAISDVWGYQETQYF
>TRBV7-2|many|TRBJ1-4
CASSSSGTGEKLFF
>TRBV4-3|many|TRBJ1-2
CASSGNDAGYTF
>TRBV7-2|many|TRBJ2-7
CASKLLAGVHEQYF
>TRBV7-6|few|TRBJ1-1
CASSFSPNTEAFF
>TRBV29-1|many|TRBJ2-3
CSVGDRVPDTQYF
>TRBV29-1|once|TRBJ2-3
CSVEVRVADTQYF
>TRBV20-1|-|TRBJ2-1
CSELRRPNNEQFF
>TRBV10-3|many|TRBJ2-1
CAISELRVNIANEQFF
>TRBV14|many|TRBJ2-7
CASSQFGQGISYF
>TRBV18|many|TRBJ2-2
CASSVGTGDTGELFF
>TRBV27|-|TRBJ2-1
CASSFLGLAGFEQFF
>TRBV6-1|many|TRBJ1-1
CASRVDRGGTEAFF
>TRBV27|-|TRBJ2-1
CASSLSLWGSNEQFF
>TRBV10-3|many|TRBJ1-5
CAISPGGSNQPQHF
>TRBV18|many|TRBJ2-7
CASSREVTYEQYF